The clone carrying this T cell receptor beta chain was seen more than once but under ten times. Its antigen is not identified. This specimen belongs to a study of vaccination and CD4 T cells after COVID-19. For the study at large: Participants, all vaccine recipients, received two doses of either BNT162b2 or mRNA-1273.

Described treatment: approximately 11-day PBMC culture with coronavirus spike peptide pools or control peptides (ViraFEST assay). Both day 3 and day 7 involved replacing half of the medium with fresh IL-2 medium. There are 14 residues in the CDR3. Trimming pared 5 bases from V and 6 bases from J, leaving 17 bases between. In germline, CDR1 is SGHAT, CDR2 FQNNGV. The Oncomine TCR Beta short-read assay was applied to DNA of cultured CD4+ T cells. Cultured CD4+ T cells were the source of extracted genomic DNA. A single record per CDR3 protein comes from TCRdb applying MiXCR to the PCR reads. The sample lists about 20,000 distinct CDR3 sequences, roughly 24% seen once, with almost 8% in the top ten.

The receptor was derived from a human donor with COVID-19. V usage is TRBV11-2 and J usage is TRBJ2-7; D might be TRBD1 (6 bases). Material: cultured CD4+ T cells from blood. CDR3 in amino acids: CASSPRTATGEQYF. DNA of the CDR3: TGTGCCAGCAGCCCCAGGACAGCCACGGGCGAGCAGTACTTC.